Presented here are 16 T cell receptor delta chains from one specimen sequenced in a study of gamma-delta T cells after stem cell transplantation. TCRdb re-identified clones in the RT-PCR reads via CATT. The repertoire holds 15,000 to 18,000 delta-chain clones, with approximately 8.8% as singletons. The sample consisted of gamma-delta T cells. Receptor source: a human donor. It is not recorded whose cells these are; they may come from a transplant donor.

This clone has more than one count but fewer than ten. The protein in TCRdb stems from a much larger clone and differs at residue 8 from this DNA's translation, likely a read error; here the protein is translated from the DNA. This chain links TRDV2 with TRDJ2; D is possibly TRDD3 (6 bases). The V gene's germline CDR1 is GEAIGNYY and CDR2 EKD. V was shortened by 0 bases and J by 4 bases, with 14 bases between the two germline ends. The CDR3 covers 16 residues. CDR3 DNA sequence: TGTGCCTGTGACACCGTCGGCGAGGATACGACAGCACAACTCTTCTTT. This translates into CACDTVGEDTTAQLFF.

Many counts were recorded for this clone. TCRdb assigns this DNA the protein of a much larger clone, which departs from its translation at residue 10; this likely reflects a read error, and the protein shown comes from translating the DNA. The rearrangement joins TRDV1 to TRDJ1; no clear D. The CDR3 consists of 17 residues. The V gene's germline CDR1 is TSWWSYY and CDR2 QGS. Trimming took off 5 bases at V and 3 bases at J, with 22 bases between the two ends. The CDR3 DNA reads TGTGCTCTTGGGAAACGAATCACATTTCTGGCTTCCGATAAACTCATCTTT. It codes for CALGKRITFLASDKLIF.

On this clone: This DNA's translation and the protein TCRdb lists, from a much larger clone, do not match at residue 3, likely due to a read error; the protein shown is translated from the DNA. This CDR3 is CARDTLGTGGYDTTDKLIF. The CDR3 region has the DNA TGTGCCCGTGACACCCTTGGGACTGGGGGATACGATACCACCGATAAACTCATCTTT. The V and J genes are TRDV2 and TRDJ1; 13 bases line up with TRDD3. Per the germline V gene, CDR1 is GEAIGNYY and CDR2 is EKD. This CDR3 spans 19 amino acids.

Notes on this clone: TCRdb attributes to this sequence the protein of a much larger clone, which differs from the DNA translation at residue 13; a read error is likely, and the protein displayed is translated from the DNA. The J gene is TRDJ1, the V gene TRDV2; 9 bases are a match to TRDD3. Germline CDR1 and CDR2: GEAIGNYY and EKD. This CDR3 has 18 amino acids. The J segment lost 3 bases and the V segment lost 0 bases, leaving 13 bases of the junction unmatched. CDR3 region: CACDTVSPVLGDADKLIF. The CDR3 bases are TGTGCCTGTGACACCGTTTCCCCGGTACTGGGGGACGCCGATAAACTCATCTTT.

Notes on this clone: A junction boundary mismatches the germline segment, possibly from a read error. The V gene is TRDV2, the J gene TRDJ1; no firm D call. The CDR3 has 18 residues. Germline V lookup: CDR1 GEAIGNYY, CDR2 EKD. The CDR3 protein is CAFDKNRTVDRDTDKLIF. The DNA of the CDR3 is TGTGCCTTTGACAAAAATCGTACTGTGGACAGAGACACCGATAAACTCATCTTT.

This sequence joins TRDV2 and TRDJ3; D is unresolved. Trimming removed 0 bases at V and 19 bases at J, with 30 bases between. From germline, CDR1 is GEAIGNYY and CDR2 EKD. There are 18 residues in the CDR3. The CDR3 sequence is CACDTGREETRDTRNMFF. CDR3 DNA: TGTGCCTGTGACACCGGACGGGAGGAGACTCGGGACACCCGAAACATGTTTTTC.

This clone showed up just a few times. This sequence is one base from a far larger clone and is likely a read error. Other DNA sequences within the sample encode an identical CDR3. The chain joins TRDV3 to TRDJ1, with D uncertain. This CDR3 is built from 16 residues. Germline assignment: CDR1 TVYSNPD and CDR2 GDNSRS (reference sequence). V was cut by 4 bases and J by 0 bases, with 21 bases left in between. Here the CDR3 reads CACGCVGATDTDKLIF. Here the CDR3 DNA reads TGTGCCTGCGGCTGCGTCGGGGCAACGGACACCGATAAACTCATCTTT.

For this clone: The protein TCRdb lists belongs to a much larger clone and differs from this DNA's translation at residue 15, which points to a read error; the protein shown is made from the DNA. The gene calls are TRDV2 and TRDJ1, with D uncertain. This CDR3 has 17 residues. Germline loops: CDR1 GEAIGNYY, CDR2 EKD. The DNA for the CDR3 is TGTGCCTGTGACACCGTCCTGGCCCGGAAGGACACCGATAAACCCATCTTT. Protein sequence: CACDTVLARKDTDKPIF.

As concerns this clone: The protein TCRdb gives is from a much larger clone and does not agree with this DNA's translation at residue 7, likely a read error; the protein shown here comes from the DNA. This rearrangement joins TRDV1 to TRDJ1, with TRDD3 identical over 12 bases. The germline CDR1 and CDR2 sequences are TSWWSYY and QGS. The CDR3 totals 19 residues. After removal of 2 bases from V and 4 bases from J, the junction contained 14 bases not matched to a gene. Written as DNA, the CDR3 is TGTGCTCTTGGGGAAGATCCTGGGGGATACGGGAGTTCGGTCGATAAACTCATCTTT. Translating gives CALGEDPGGYGSSVDKLIF.

Concerning this clone: The TCRdb protein, from a much larger clone, departs from this DNA's translation at residue 19, likely by read error; the protein shown derives from the DNA. This chain uses TRDV1 with TRDJ1, with TRDD3 matching over 11 bases. Germline CDR1 is TSWWSYY and CDR2 is QGS. CDR3 length equals 22 residues. The CDR3 reads CALGAPPMWGIRHFLYTDELIF. DNA for the CDR3: TGTGCTCTTGGGGCTCCTCCTATGTGGGGGATACGACACTTTTTGTACACCGATGAACTCATCTTT.

This clone was seen a few times. The V gene is TRDV2, the J gene TRDJ1; D may be TRDD3 (5 bases). Trimming pared 0 bases from V and 0 bases from J, leaving 19 bases between. The CDR3 covers 18 residues. The germline CDR1 and CDR2 sequences are GEAIGNYY and EKD. The CDR3: CACDTVSTGLVYTDKLIF. In DNA, the CDR3 is TGTGCCTGTGACACCGTTTCCACGGGACTGGTGTACACCGATAAACTCATCTTT.

Comment on this clone: Distinct nucleotide sequences in the sample also encode this CDR3. This chain joins TRDV1 and TRDJ1; perhaps TRDD2 as D (6 bases). V lost 5 bases and J 6 bases, leaving 25 bases between the germline ends. Germline V CDR1 and CDR2: TSWWSYY, QGS. The CDR3 spans 17 residues. The CDR3 DNA sequence: TGTGCTCTTGGGCAACGACTCACATTTCTGGCTTCCTATAAACTCATCTTT. It specifies CALGQRLTFLASYKLIF.

This clone was detected only a few times. A far larger clone is just one base off, so this is likely a read error. Other DNA sequences in the same sample also yield this CDR3. V is TRDV2 and J is TRDJ1; TRDD3 matches 12 bases. This CDR3 is built from 18 residues. Germline assignment: CDR1 GEAIGNYY and CDR2 EKD. The CDR3 loop is CACDMLSGGYAGADKLIF. CDR3 coding DNA: TGTGCCTGTGACATGCTATCTGGGGGATACGCGGGGGCCGATAAACTCATCTTC.

A few counts support this clone. A read error may produce the germline difference seen at one junction end. The sample contains more than one DNA sequence encoding this CDR3. The CDR3 bases are TGTGCCTGTGACACCGGACATCTTCCTACGTCTCCTGGTCTCACTACGCGCGATACACTCATCTTT. Translation gives CACDTGHLPTSPGLTTRDTLIF. The genes are TRDV2 and TRDJ1, with 8 nucleotides matching TRDD2. CDR1 GEAIGNYY and CDR2 EKD come from the germline V gene. This CDR3 contains 22 residues.

On this clone itself: TCRdb assigns this DNA the protein of a much larger clone, which departs from its translation at residue 16; this likely reflects a read error, and the protein shown comes from translating the DNA. The chain joins TRDV2 to TRDJ3; D might be TRDD3 (5 bases). Germline V CDR1 and CDR2: GEAIGNYY, EKD. This CDR3 comprises 20 residues. The CDR3 DNA sequence: TGTGCCTGTGACACCCTGCCAGCCGGACCGAGCTCCTGGGACACCGGACAGATGTTTTTC. The encoded protein is CACDTLPAGPSSWDTGQMFF.

Comments on this clone: TCRdb attributes to this sequence the protein of a much larger clone, which differs from the DNA translation at residue 18; a read error is likely, and the protein displayed is translated from the DNA. This chain joins TRDV2 and TRDJ1, with TRDD3 matching over 13 bases. The germline gives CDR1 GEAIGNYY, CDR2 EKD. CDR3 length: 20 residues. The CDR3 loop reads CACDTVVTGGYEGVTDKPIF. The CDR3 DNA sequence: TGTGCCTGTGACACCGTTGTCACTGGGGGATACGAAGGTGTCACCGATAAACCCATCTTT.